The 24 T cell receptor beta chains below were found in one sample sequenced in a study of T-cell reconstitution after alpha-beta-depleted transplantation in children (TCRdb year 2016). The treatment or condition label on this specimen signifies: allogeneic hematopoietic cell transplantation with graft depleted of TCRalphabeta T cells and CD19 B cells. The library relied on PCR. Data came from an Illumina HiSeq 2500. TCR library preparation used molecular barcoding, with unique molecular identifiers applied to normalize quantification of the TCRbeta repertoire. TCRdb redid the processing of the public reads, applying fastp at Q25 and MiXCR, and retained in-frame beta chains. Every distinct CDR3 protein forms one entry, paired with its most common genes and DNA. Within this sample are around 100,000 distinct CDR3 sequences, with about 9.4% of them counted one time only. Around 35% of the sample goes to the ten largest clones.

The sample here was PBMCs, taken before TCRalphabeta/CD19-depleted stem cell transplant. Receptor source: a boy between 2 and 10 years old with acute lymphoblastic leukemia, due to receive a stem cell transplant.

J is TRBJ2-7 and V is TRBV9, with 9 bases fitting TRBD2. This CDR3 is built from 16 residues. With 3 bases clipped from V and 0 bases from J, the junction kept 7 bases outside the gene matches. Germline V gene lookup returns CDR1 SGDLS and CDR2 YYNGEE. The CDR3 loop reads CASSGNGGRGSYEQYF. In DNA form, the CDR3 reads TGTGCCAGCAGCGGAAACGGCGGGAGGGGCTCCTACGAGCAGTACTTC.

This clonotype was found a few times. The rearrangement uses TRBV28 and TRBJ2-6; D may be TRBD2 (5 bases). V was cut by 8 bases and J by 0 bases, with 11 bases left in between. The CDR3 loop spans 15 amino acids. Germline V gene data show CDR1 as MDHEN and CDR2 as SYDVKM. DNA of the CDR3: TGTGCCAGCCGCGGGTGGGGCTCTGGGGCCAACGTCCTGACTTTC. Its translation is CASRGWGSGANVLTF.

In this sample, this clonotype turned up many times. The rearrangement joins TRBV5-1 to TRBJ2-5, with a weak D call TRBD2 (5 bases). Germline V lookup: CDR1 SGHRS, CDR2 YFSETQ. V lost 4 bases and J lost 5, with 9 bases in between. The CDR3 totals 12 residues. The CDR3 here is CASSRPGETQYF. The CDR3 DNA reads as TGCGCCAGCAGCAGGCCGGGGGAGACCCAGTACTTC.

In its sample, this clonotype was seen many times. The J gene is TRBJ2-7, the V gene TRBV7-2; TRBD2 is a possible D gene (5 bases). The ends were cut back, 0 bases at V and 3 bases at J, with 9 bases in the middle. The CDR3 covers 14 residues. Germline V lookup: CDR1 SGHTA, CDR2 FQGNSA. The DNA of the CDR3 is TGTGCCAGCAGCTTAGCGCCGGGAAACTACGAGCAGTACTTC. As protein: CASSLAPGNYEQYF.

Ten or more counts support this clonotype. This CDR3 reads CASSLVLGAVHYEQYF. The CDR3 nucleotides are TGTGCCAGCAGCTTAGTATTGGGGGCGGTACACTACGAGCAGTACTTC. This chain connects TRBV7-8 to TRBJ2-7, with D possibly being TRBD1 (6 bases). V shed 1 base and J shed 3 bases, with 16 bases lying between them. The length of the CDR3 is 16 residues. Germline-derived CDR1 and CDR2 are SGHVS and FQNEAQ.

This clonotype has more than one count but fewer than ten. The chain links TRBV27 to TRBJ2-3; 9 bases are shared with TRBD2. Germline CDR1 and CDR2: MNHEY and SMNVEV (reference sequence). The junction had 10 bases not matched to a gene; V was cut back by 5 bases and J by 4 bases. The CDR3 is 16 residues long. In nucleotides, the CDR3 is TGTGCCAGCAGTCCAAGACTAGCGGCAAGGGCAGATACGCAGTATTTT. Amino acids: CASSPRLAARADTQYF.

J is TRBJ1-5 and V is TRBV4-1; no firm D call. The CDR3 loop spans 15 amino acids. Germline assignment: CDR1 MGHRA and CDR2 YSYEKL. Trimming shortened V by 5 bases and J by 0 bases, and 11 bases separated the two germline ends. For the CDR3, the DNA is TGCGCCAGCAGCACCCGGACGGCTAGCAATCAGCCCCAGCATTTT. Translated: CASSTRTASNQPQHF.

The rearrangement uses TRBV11-3 and TRBJ2-1; D unclear. V was shortened by 1 base and J by 8 bases, with 6 bases between the two germline ends. This CDR3 is 12 amino acids long. Germline V gene lookup returns CDR1 SGHNT and CDR2 YENEEA. The CDR3 DNA is TGTGCCAGCAGCTTAGGGAGCGATGAGCAGTTCTTC. It is translated as CASSLGSDEQFF.

At least ten counts were recorded for this clonotype. This chain uses TRBV12-3 or TRBV12-4 with TRBJ1-1; D is uncertain. The V end lost 2 bases, the J end lost 0 bases, and 7 bases lay between the germline ends. The CDR3 is 14 amino acids. CDR3 in amino acids: CASSLRQLNTEAFF. The CDR3 nucleotides are TGTGCCAGCAGTTTACGGCAGTTGAACACTGAAGCTTTCTTT.

This clonotype was seen ten or more times. This chain connects TRBV20-1 to TRBJ2-1; 7 nucleotides agree with TRBD2. The junction had 4 bases not matched to a gene; V was cut back by 0 bases and J by 2 bases. The CDR3 is 15 residues long. Germline assignment: CDR1 DFQATT and CDR2 SNEGSKA (reference sequence). CDR3 region: CSARDLSGAYNEQFF. Written as DNA, the CDR3 is TGCAGTGCTAGAGATCTAAGCGGGGCCTACAATGAGCAGTTCTTC.

This clonotype occurred many times. V gene TRBV5-6 combines with J gene TRBJ2-6; 7 bases fit TRBD1. The V gene end was trimmed by 3 bases and the J gene end by 2 bases; junction bases not matched to a gene: 2. Germline V gene sequence: CDR1 SGHDT, CDR2 YYEEEE. The CDR3 covers 15 residues. The CDR3 DNA reads TGTGCCAGCAGCTCCACAGGGGCTGGGGCCAACGTCCTGACTTTC. It specifies CASSSTGAGANVLTF.

The rearrangement joins TRBV30 to TRBJ2-1; D unclear. Trimming stripped 0 bases from V and 6 bases from J, with 9 bases between. Germline V gene data show CDR1 as GTSNPN and CDR2 as SVGIG (reference sequence). CDR3 length: 13 amino acids. CDR3 region: CAWSVSGPNEQFF. The CDR3 DNA reads TGTGCCTGGAGTGTGTCCGGGCCCAATGAGCAGTTCTTC. Supplemented by reference TRBV30 and TRBJ2-1, the full variable domain reads SQTIHQWPATLVQPVGSPLSLECTVEGTSNPNLYWYRQAAGRGLQLLFYSVGIGQISSEVPQNLSASRPQDRQFILSSKKLLLSDSGFYLCAWSVSGPNEQFFGPGTRLTVL.

This rearrangement joins TRBV5-6 to TRBJ2-6, with D uncertain. Germline-derived CDR1 and CDR2 are SGHDT and YYEEEE. This CDR3 region has 16 residues. Trimming left V 4 bases short and J 0 bases short, with 11 bases between. The CDR3 here is CASSLRRHSGANVLTF. CDR3 coding DNA: TGTGCCAGCAGCCTCCGACGACACTCTGGGGCCAACGTCCTGACTTTC.

This clonotype was seen many times. The CDR3 here is CAISELGGGPDGTDTQYF. In DNA form, the CDR3 reads TGTGCCATCAGTGAGTTGGGAGGCGGGCCGGATGGCACAGATACGCAGTATTTT. The chain has TRBV10-3 and TRBJ2-3; tentatively, D is TRBD2 (6 bases). CDR3 length equals 18 residues. Germline assignment: CDR1 ENHRY and CDR2 SYGVKD. Between the trimmed V and J ends, which lost 1 base and 1 base, there was a span of 18 bases.

This clonotype was counted only a few times. The V and J genes are TRBV14 and TRBJ1-2, with D perhaps TRBD1 (6 bases). V lost 2 bases and J 8 bases, leaving 15 bases between the germline ends. Germline V gene sequence: CDR1 SGHDN, CDR2 FVKESK. This CDR3 contains 14 residues. CDR3 residues: CASSQLDRPPGYTF. The DNA for the CDR3 is TGTGCCAGCAGCCAATTAGACAGGCCCCCCGGCTACACCTTC.

This clonotype was counted at least ten times. The chain couples TRBV12-3 or TRBV12-4 to TRBJ2-2; 7 nucleotides match TRBD1. The CDR3 consists of 14 residues. After removal of 1 base from V and 7 bases from J, the junction contained 3 bases not matched to a gene. The CDR3 reads CASSLDQGVGELFF. CDR3 nucleotide sequence: TGTGCCAGCAGTTTAGATCAGGGGGTCGGGGAGCTGTTTTTT.

The V gene is TRBV5-5, the J gene TRBJ2-3, with D uncertain. Germline V gives CDR1 SGHKS, CDR2 YYEKEE (reference sequence). CDR3 size: 15 residues. The V and J ends lost 4 bases and 2 bases respectively, with 14 bases between them. This CDR3 is CASSPEWGDTDTQYF. The CDR3 region has the DNA TGTGCCAGCAGCCCGGAATGGGGTGACACAGATACGCAGTATTTT.

The V gene is TRBV20-1, the J gene TRBJ1-1, with D perhaps matching TRBD1 (6 bases). The CDR3 consists of 18 residues. Germline V gene data show CDR1 as DFQATT and CDR2 as SNEGSKA (reference sequence). Trimming shortened V by 0 bases and J by 4 bases, and 24 bases separated the two germline ends. The CDR3 DNA sequence: TGCAGTGCTAGAGATCTGATGGCCGGGTGGGGGGCCGGCACTGAAGCTTTCTTT. Translated, it gives CSARDLMAGWGAGTEAFF.

Sample share makes this clonotype medium-sized. The chain combines TRBV12-3 or TRBV12-4 with TRBJ2-1; the D is unclear. CDR3 size: 10 residues. V was trimmed by 6 bases and J by 7 bases, leaving 4 bases between them. CDR3 in DNA: TGTGCCAGCAGCTTAAATGAGCAGTTCTTC. Translating it yields CASSLNEQFF.

This clonotype was picked up many times. V and J are TRBV29-1 and TRBJ1-2, with no clear D. The germline CDR1 and CDR2 sequences are SQVTM and ANQGSEA. This CDR3 comprises 15 residues. Trimming took off 1 base at V and 3 bases at J, with 15 bases between the two ends. This CDR3 reads CSVEAKGGVDYGYTF. The CDR3 coding sequence is TGCAGCGTTGAAGCCAAGGGCGGGGTAGACTATGGCTACACCTTC. The full variable domain, with the rest looked up from reference TRBV29-1 and TRBJ1-2, is SAVISQKPSRDICQRGTSLTIQCQVDSQVTMMFWYRQQPGQSLTLIATANQGSEATYESGFVIDKFPISRPNLTFSTLTVSNMSPEDSSIYLCSVEAKGGVDYGYTFGSGTRLTVV.

The J gene is TRBJ2-7, the V gene TRBV10-3; D may be TRBD1 or TRBD2 (5 bases each). Trimming removed 4 bases from V and 2 bases from J, with 15 bases in between. This CDR3 has 15 residues. Germline CDR1 is ENHRY and CDR2 is SYGVKD. CDR3 loop: CAISGGTGNTYEQYF. The CDR3 DNA follows: TGTGCCATCAGTGGAGGGACCGGAAACACCTACGAGCAGTACTTC.

This chain uses TRBV7-8 with TRBJ2-7, with D possibly being TRBD2 (6 bases). The CDR3 consists of 16 residues. Germline V gene lookup returns CDR1 SGHVS and CDR2 FQNEAQ. Trimming shortened V by 1 base and J by 4 bases, and 17 bases separated the two germline ends. The CDR3 is CASSLDRLGRPYEQYF. CDR3 bases: TGTGCCAGCAGCTTAGACCGACTAGGGCGACCTTACGAGCAGTACTTC.

This clonotype has more than one count but fewer than ten. V is TRBV6-1 and J is TRBJ1-6; D call uncertain. Germline V CDR1 and CDR2: MNHNS, SASEGT. The V end lost 2 bases, the J end lost 3 bases, and 23 bases lay between the germline ends. This CDR3 is built from 20 residues. This CDR3 reads CASSETRLGSPSLYNSPLHF. The DNA for the CDR3 is TGTGCCAGCAGTGAAACCCGGCTGGGGAGCCCTTCGCTCTATAATTCACCCCTCCACTTT.

In this sample, this clonotype turned up once. V and J are TRBV12-3 or TRBV12-4 and TRBJ2-5; D may be TRBD2 (6 bases). The CDR3 has 14 residues. V lost 6 bases and J 4 bases, leaving 15 bases between the germline ends. The CDR3 nucleotides are TGTGCCAGCAGCCCGGCGGCGGGAAGAGAGACCCAGTACTTC. Its protein product is CASSPAAGRETQYF.